A selection of T cell receptor beta chains follows, all from one sample in a study of cytomegalovirus exposure and HLA in healthy donors. Method: immunoSEQ multiplex PCR; TCRdb's copy keeps in-frame clones and lacks some. Recorded for this sample: around 100,000 clones. The sample consisted of PBMCs. The receptors shown here come from a man in his forties or fifties in good health and CMV-seropositive. Each CDR3 is given with its conserved first and last residue. A D gene is named only where the DNA matches it firmly.

v_call	j_call	d_call	cdr3_nt	cdr3_aa
TRBV2	TRBJ2-5	NA	TGTGCCAGCAGGCCGGGACTTAGCGAGACCCAGTACTTC	CASRPGLSETQYF
TRBV4-3	TRBJ2-3	TRBD2	TGCGCCAGCAGCCAAGAAAACCCCCTAGCGGGAGGTAAAGATACGCAGTATTTT	CASSQENPLAGGKDTQYF
TRBV5-1	TRBJ2-2	TRBD2	TGCGCCAGCAGCCGGGACCCTAGCGGGAACACCGGGGAGCTGTTTTTT	CASSRDPSGNTGELFF
TRBV11-2	TRBJ2-3	TRBD2	TGTGCCAGCAGCTCCGACGGACTAGCGGTTACAGATACGCAGTATTTT	CASSSDGLAVTDTQYF
TRBV27	TRBJ1-5	NA	TGTGCCAGCAGTTCGCAGGGGTATAGCAATCAGCCCCAGCATTTT	CASSSQGYSNQPQHF
TRBV7-9	TRBJ2-1	TRBD2	TGTGCCAGCAGCCCTCCCGGGACTAGCGGGAGGGGAGAGCAGTTCTTC	CASSPPGTSGRGEQFF
TRBV15	TRBJ1-4	TRBD1	TGTGCCACCAGCCAGGACAGGGCTAATGAAAAACTGTTTTTT	CATSQDRANEKLFF
TRBV13	TRBJ1-6	TRBD1	TGTGCCAGCAGCCCCGGGACAGGGGGGAGTTCACCCCTCCACTTT	CASSPGTGGSSPLHF
TRBV13	TRBJ2-7	TRBD2	TGTGCCAGCAGCCTAACCCGGAGCGGGAGCTCCCACGAGCAGTACTTC	CASSLTRSGSSHEQYF
TRBV29-1	TRBJ2-3	TRBD2	TGCAGCGTTGAACTAGCGGGAGATACGCAGTATTTT	CSVELAGDTQYF
TRBV6-5	TRBJ2-7	NA	TGTGCCAGCAGTTACGGACAGATACCCTACGAGCAGTACTTC	CASSYGQIPYEQYF
TRBV11-2	TRBJ2-3	TRBD2	TGTGCCAGCAGCCCTCCGGGACTATCGTTGCAGTATTTT	CASSPPGLSLQYF
TRBV21-1	TRBJ1-5	NA	TGTGCCAGCAAGAACCGGGACAGGGAGCCCCCGGGCAATCAGCCCCAGCATTTT	CASKNRDREPPGNQPQHF
TRBV7-8	TRBJ2-7	NA	TGTGCCAGCACCTCCCAAAGCGTGGTTTACGAGCAGTACTTC	CASTSQSVVYEQYF
TRBV5-4	TRBJ1-2	NA	TGTGCCAGCAGCTTCCTATCGGGATTGGGCTACACCTTC	CASSFLSGLGYTF
TRBV19	TRBJ2-3	TRBD2	TGTGCCAGTAGTTTATTAACCACTAGCGGTAGCACAGATACGCAGTATTTT	CASSLLTTSGSTDTQYF
TRBV7-9	TRBJ2-3	TRBD2	TGTGCCAGCAGCTCGGGGGGTGCGGAGGCCACAGATACGCAGTATTTT	CASSSGGAEATDTQYF
TRBV28	TRBJ2-7	TRBD2	TGTGCCAGCAGCCCAACTAGCGGGAGCCCCTCCTACGAGCAGTACTTC	CASSPTSGSPSYEQYF
TRBV5-1	TRBJ2-1	TRBD1	TGCGCCAGCAGCTTGGAGGGGGCGTCCTACAATGAGCAGTTCTTC	CASSLEGASYNEQFF
TRBV6-1	TRBJ1-2	TRBD1	TGTGCCAGCAGTGAATTGTCGGGACAGGGGGCGAGAGGCTACACCTTC	CASSELSGQGARGYTF
TRBV11-2	TRBJ2-2	TRBD1	TGTGCCAGCAAACCAAAAAGGACAGGACCGCCCTCCGGGGAGCTGTTTTTT	CASKPKRTGPPSGELFF
TRBV23-1	TRBJ2-1	NA	TGCGCCAGCAGTCAATCGAAACAGGACAATGAGCAGTTCTTC	CASSQSKQDNEQFF
TRBV7-3	TRBJ2-2	NA	TGTGCCAGCAGCTTAACAGGGGTAAACACCGGGGAGCTGTTTTTT	CASSLTGVNTGELFF
TRBV2	TRBJ2-7	TRBD1	TGTGCCAGCAGAGAACATCTGGACAGGGTTTACGAGCAGTACTTC	CASREHLDRVYEQYF
TRBV7-2	TRBJ2-1	NA	TGTGCCAGCAGCTTCAAGACTAGGCCCGGCTACAATGAGCAGTTCTTC	CASSFKTRPGYNEQFF
TRBV5-1	TRBJ2-2	NA	TGCGCCAGCAGCTTGGCTTCGAACACCGGGGAGCTGTTTTTT	CASSLASNTGELFF
TRBV6-1	TRBJ2-5	NA	TGTGCCAGCCACAGGGCCGTGGGTTCAGAGACCCAGTACTTC	CASHRAVGSETQYF
TRBV11-2	TRBJ2-7	TRBD1	TGTGCCAGCAGCTTAGGTCCCGGACAGGGAGGCCACGAGCAGTACTTC	CASSLGPGQGGHEQYF
TRBV5-6	TRBJ1-5	NA	TGTGCCAGCAGCCCCGGGCAGGGCAGTCAGCCCCAGCATTTT	CASSPGQGSQPQHF
TRBV27	TRBJ2-7	TRBD2	TGTGCCAGCAGCATGAGGCGGGGGGGCTCCTACGAGCAGTACTTC	CASSMRRGGSYEQYF
TRBV13	TRBJ2-3	NA	TGTGCCAGCAGCCGGAGATCAGGGGCGCAGGGAGATACGCAGTATTTT	CASSRRSGAQGDTQYF
TRBV5-4	TRBJ2-7	NA	TGTGCCAGCAGCTTGAACAGCTACGAGCAGTACTTC	CASSLNSYEQYF
TRBV27	TRBJ2-2	NA	TGTGCCAGCAGACTAGCCCCGAACACCGGGGAGCTGTTTTTT	CASRLAPNTGELFF
TRBV5-1	TRBJ2-1	TRBD1	TGCGCCAGCGGCCTTAGTAGAGGGACAGGGGGCGATGAGCAGTTCTTC	CASGLSRGTGGDEQFF
TRBV28	TRBJ2-7	NA	TGTGCCAGCAGTTTAAGAGCGGCCTACGAGCAGTACTTC	CASSLRAAYEQYF
TRBV4-1	TRBJ2-1	TRBD1	TGCGCCAGCAGCCAGACAGGGGGCGCCTACAATGAGCAGTTCTTC	CASSQTGGAYNEQFF
TRBV5-1	TRBJ2-5	NA	TGCGCCAGCAGCTTGGGGCAGGTCGTACAAGAGACCCAGTACTTC	CASSLGQVVQETQYF
TRBV5-4	TRBJ1-2	TRBD1	TGTGCCAGCAGCCCGGGGACAGGGGGCAGCCGCTATGGCTACACCTTC	CASSPGTGGSRYGYTF
TRBV27	TRBJ1-1	NA	TGTGCCAGCAACCCGGACGGGGGAACTGAAGCTTTCTTT	CASNPDGGTEAFF
TRBV7-2	TRBJ1-1	NA	TGTGCCAGCAGCTTCCCCATCCTAGGGGCTGAGGCTTTCTTT	CASSFPILGAEAFF